Detailed here is one TCR beta chain. Antigen specificity is unknown. TEMRA cells were enriched by FACS, and CD4+ and CD8+ T cells were negatively isolated. Reverse transcription of about 0.5 to 1 ug RNA was carried out with random hexamers. Amplification of TCR beta CDR3 spanned 54 Vbeta and 13 Jbeta via immunoSEQ multiplex PCR. In TCRdb, the immunoSEQ multiplex PCR reads were re-called with MiXCR into one record per CDR3 protein. The sample includes over 65,000 distinct CDR3 sequences, around 93% of them seen just once. Trimming at V came to 5 bases and at J to 4 bases, leaving 9 bases not matched to a gene. The V gene's germline CDR1 is MGHRA and CDR2 YSYEKL. This CDR3 region has 15 residues. These data come from a study of CD8 T cells in Susac syndrome. Study-level points and caveats: Within Susac syndrome CD4+ T cell repertoires, clonal expansion was not evident.

The chain recombines TRBV4-1 with TRBJ2-5; 8 bases are shared with TRBD1. This clonotype was sampled from a human donor with Susac syndrome. Sequenced material: CD4+ T cells from PBMCs. The CDR3 coding sequence is TGCGCCAGCAGCATAGGACAGGGTCTGAGAGAGACCCAGTACTTC. This gives the protein CASSIGQGLRETQYF.